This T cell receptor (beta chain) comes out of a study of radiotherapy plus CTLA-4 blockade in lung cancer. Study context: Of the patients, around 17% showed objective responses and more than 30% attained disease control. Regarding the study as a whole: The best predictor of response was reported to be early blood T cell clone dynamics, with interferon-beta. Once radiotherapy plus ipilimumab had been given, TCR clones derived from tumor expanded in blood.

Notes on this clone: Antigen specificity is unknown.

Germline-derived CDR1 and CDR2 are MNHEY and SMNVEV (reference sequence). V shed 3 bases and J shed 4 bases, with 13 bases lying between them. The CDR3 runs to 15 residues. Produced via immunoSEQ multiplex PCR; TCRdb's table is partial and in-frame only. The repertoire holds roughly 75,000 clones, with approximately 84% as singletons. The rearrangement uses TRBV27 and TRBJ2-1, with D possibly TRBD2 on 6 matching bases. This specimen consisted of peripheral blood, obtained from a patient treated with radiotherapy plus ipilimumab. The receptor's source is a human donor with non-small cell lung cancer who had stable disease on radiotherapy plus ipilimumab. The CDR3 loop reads CASSFVRGGYNEQFF. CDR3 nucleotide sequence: TGTGCCAGCAGTTTTGTGCGGGGCGGGTACAATGAGCAGTTCTTC.